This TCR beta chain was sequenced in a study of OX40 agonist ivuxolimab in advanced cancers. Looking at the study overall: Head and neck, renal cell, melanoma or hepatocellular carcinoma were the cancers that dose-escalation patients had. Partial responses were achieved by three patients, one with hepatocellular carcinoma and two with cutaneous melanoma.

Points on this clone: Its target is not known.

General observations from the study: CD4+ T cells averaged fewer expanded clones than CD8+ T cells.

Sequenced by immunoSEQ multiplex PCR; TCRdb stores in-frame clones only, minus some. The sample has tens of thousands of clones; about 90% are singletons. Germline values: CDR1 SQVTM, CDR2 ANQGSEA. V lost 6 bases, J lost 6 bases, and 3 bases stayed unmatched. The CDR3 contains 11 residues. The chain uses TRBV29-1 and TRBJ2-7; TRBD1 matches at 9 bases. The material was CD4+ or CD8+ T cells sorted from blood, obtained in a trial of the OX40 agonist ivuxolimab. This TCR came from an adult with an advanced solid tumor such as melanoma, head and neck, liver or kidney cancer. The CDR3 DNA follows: TGCAGCGTACGGACAGGGGTCGAGCAGTACTTC. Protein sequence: CSVRTGVEQYF.